A selection of T cell receptor beta chains follows, all from one sample in a study of blood T cell repertoires in COVID-19. The method was immunoSEQ multiplex PCR; TCRdb's version includes in-frame clones alone and lacks a portion of them. There are under 200,000 clones in the sample; 70% to 90% occur only once, and about a fifth lies in the top ten. Sequencing used peripheral blood. The source is a man aged 55 to 70 with active or convalescent COVID-19. CDR3s include the opening cysteine and the closing phenylalanine or tryptophan. The D gene is left open where the match is weak. For some rows the clone size is stated as once, few or many, or as a class when expanded; others skip it.

>NA|TRBV7-3|TRBJ1-1|TRBD1
CASSGQGGNTEAFF
TGTGCCAGCAGCGGACAGGGCGGGAACACTGAAGCTTTCTTT
>few|TRBV24-1|TRBJ1-2|NA
CATSGSYGYTF
TGTGCCACCAGTGGCAGCTATGGCTACACCTTC
>NA|TRBV7-2|TRBJ2-7|TRBD2
CASSPGTSGTYEQYF
TGTGCCAGCAGCCCGGGGACTAGCGGGACCTACGAGCAGTACTTC
>NA|TRBV7-2|TRBJ1-1|TRBD1
CASSYRQGPNTEAFF
TGTGCCAGCAGCTATAGACAGGGGCCGAACACTGAAGCTTTCTTT
>few|TRBV29-1|TRBJ1-1|NA
CSVRQEFMNTEAFF
TGCAGCGTCCGACAGGAGTTCATGAACACTGAAGCTTTCTTT
>NA|TRBV7-2|TRBJ2-5|NA
CASSLGQRETQYF
TGTGCCAGCAGCCTGGGCCAGAGAGAGACCCAGTACTTC
>NA|TRBV13|TRBJ2-7|NA
CASSIGVSEQYF
TGTGCCAGCAGCATTGGAGTTAGCGAGCAGTACTTC
>NA|TRBV6-5|TRBJ1-2|NA
CASTDRGRDYGYTF
TGTGCCAGCACCGATAGAGGTCGGGACTATGGCTACACCTTC
>NA|TRBV27|TRBJ2-7|TRBD1
CASRPGQGPGEQYF
TGTGCCAGCAGACCGGGACAGGGGCCTGGTGAGCAGTACTTC
>NA|TRBV6-5|TRBJ2-5|TRBD2
CASSSKRGGDFETQYF
TGTGCCAGCAGTTCTAAGCGGGGGGGCGATTTTGAGACCCAGTACTTC
>NA|TRBV6-6|TRBJ1-2|NA
CASSSGRLYGYTF
TGTGCCAGCAGTTCCGGCAGACTTTATGGCTACACCTTC
>NA|TRBV6-6|TRBJ1-6|TRBD1
CASRGPTGGNSPLHF
TGTGCCAGCAGGGGACCCACAGGGGGTAATTCACCCCTCCACTTT
>once|TRBV5-5|TRBJ1-1|NA
CASSLAGGANTEAFF
TGTGCCAGCAGCTTGGCGGGGGGGGCGAACACTGAAGCTTTCTTT
>NA|TRBV5-4|TRBJ1-5|NA
CASSMGGGSNQPQHF
TGTGCCAGCAGTATGGGGGGAGGTAGCAATCAGCCCCAGCATTTT
>NA|TRBV6-2/TRBV6-3|TRBJ2-6|NA
CASSYGGVGANVLTF
TGTGCCAGCAGTTACGGCGGGGTTGGGGCCAACGTCCTGACTTTC
>NA|TRBV6-5|TRBJ2-3|TRBD1
CAGRTGSTDTQYF
TGTGCCGGAAGGACAGGGAGCACAGATACGCAGTATTTT
>NA|TRBV6-8|TRBJ2-1|TRBD2
CASSPRTSGGVVNEQFF
TGTGCCAGCAGCCCTAGGACTAGCGGGGGGGTGGTAAATGAGCAGTTCTTC
>NA|TRBV7-3|TRBJ2-3|TRBD1
CASSLSPTGASTDTQYF
TGTGCCAGCAGCTTAAGCCCGACAGGGGCGAGCACAGATACGCAGTATTTT
>NA|TRBV5-6|TRBJ2-1|TRBD2
CASSAGLAGGYEQFF
TGTGCCAGCAGCGCGGGACTAGCGGGGGGTTATGAGCAGTTCTTC
>NA|TRBV9|TRBJ2-7|TRBD2
CASSGSLAGYEQYF
TGTGCCAGCAGCGGGTCCCTAGCGGGATACGAGCAGTACTTC
>NA|TRBV4-2|TRBJ1-6|NA
CASSQQNGNSPLHF
TGTGCCAGCAGCCAACAAAACGGGAATTCACCCCTCCACTTT
>NA|TRBV18|TRBJ2-7|NA
CASSPAGDPYEQYF
TGTGCCAGCTCACCAGCAGGGGACCCCTACGAGCAGTACTTC
>once|TRBV6-5|TRBJ1-2|NA
CASSEDSFYGYTF
TGTGCCAGCAGCGAGGACAGTTTCTATGGCTACACCTTC
>NA|TRBV12-3/TRBV12-4|TRBJ1-2|NA
CASQRTGKVGYTF
TGTGCCAGCCAACGAACAGGGAAGGTTGGCTACACCTTC
>NA|TRBV11-2|TRBJ1-4|NA
CASSLGWAERNEKLFF
TGTGCCAGCAGCTTAGGCTGGGCTGAACGTAATGAAAAACTGTTTTTT
>NA|TRBV24-1|TRBJ1-2|TRBD1
CATSDAGQGGYGYTF
TGTGCCACCAGTGATGCCGGACAGGGGGGCTATGGCTACACCTTC
>NA|TRBV7-2|TRBJ1-3|NA
CASSLDHFSGNTIYF
TGTGCCAGCAGCTTAGACCACTTCTCTGGAAACACCATATATTTT
>NA|TRBV18|TRBJ2-2|TRBD1
CASSPVTGASNTGELFF
TGTGCCAGCTCACCGGTAACAGGGGCTTCGAACACCGGGGAGCTGTTTTTT
>few|TRBV7-9|TRBJ1-4|TRBD1
CASSPGTGSEKLFF
TGTGCCAGCAGCCCGGGGACAGGGAGTGAAAAACTGTTTTTT
>NA|TRBV5-4|TRBJ1-2|TRBD1
CASSPWGQGGDGYTF
TGTGCCAGCAGCCCCTGGGGACAGGGTGGGGATGGCTACACCTTC
>NA|TRBV7-3|TRBJ2-5|NA
CASSLKGTRQETQYF
TGTGCCAGCAGCTTAAAGGGGACACGCCAAGAGACCCAGTACTTC
>NA|TRBV5-1|TRBJ2-3|NA
CASSLVASTDTQYF
TGCGCCAGCAGCTTGGTGGCAAGCACAGATACGCAGTATTTT
>NA|TRBV12-5|TRBJ2-1|NA
CASGGAVYNEQFF
TGTGCTAGTGGTGGAGCGGTGTACAATGAGCAGTTCTTC
>NA|TRBV11-3|TRBJ2-1|TRBD2
CASSLYSGGANEQFF
TGTGCCAGCAGCTTATATTCCGGGGGGGCCAATGAGCAGTTCTTC
>NA|TRBV6-5|TRBJ1-2|NA
CASRGGTFYGYTF
TGTGCCAGCAGAGGCGGTACCTTCTATGGCTACACCTTC
>NA|TRBV6-5|TRBJ2-7|NA
CASARESSYEQYF
TGTGCCAGCGCCAGGGAAAGCTCCTACGAGCAGTACTTC
>NA|TRBV5-5|TRBJ1-5|TRBD1
CASNPGGNQPQHF
TGTGCCAGCAACCCAGGGGGGAATCAGCCCCAGCATTTT